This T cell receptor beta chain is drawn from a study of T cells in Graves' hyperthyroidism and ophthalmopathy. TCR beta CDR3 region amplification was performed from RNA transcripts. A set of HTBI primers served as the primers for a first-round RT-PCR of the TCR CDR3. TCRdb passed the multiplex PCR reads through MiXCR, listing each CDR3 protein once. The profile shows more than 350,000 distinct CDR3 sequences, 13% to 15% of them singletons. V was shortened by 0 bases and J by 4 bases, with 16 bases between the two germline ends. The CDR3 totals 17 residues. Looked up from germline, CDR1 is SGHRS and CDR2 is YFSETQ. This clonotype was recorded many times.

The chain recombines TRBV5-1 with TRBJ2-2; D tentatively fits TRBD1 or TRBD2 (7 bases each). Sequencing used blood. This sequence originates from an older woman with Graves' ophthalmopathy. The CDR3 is CASSLARGEGRTGELFF. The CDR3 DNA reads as TGCGCCAGCAGCTTGGCCAGGGGGGAGGGCCGCACCGGGGAGCTGTTTTTT.